These 27 T cell receptor beta chains came from one sample sequenced in a study of blood T cell repertoires in COVID-19. Clones were read by immunoSEQ multiplex PCR, and TCRdb kept only the in-frame ones, dropping some. The table includes approximately 100,000 clones, roughly 89% detected once. The sequencing input was peripheral blood. These receptors came from a human donor with COVID-19, enrolled during active disease. The donor label of this sample is uncertain.

The chain carries TRBV28 and TRBJ1-1; 7 bases fit TRBD1. Trimming took 4 bases from V and 1 from J; bases not matched to a gene: 6. The CDR3 spans 15 residues. The germline V gene has CDR1 MDHEN and CDR2 SYDVKM. The CDR3 is CASSSSGGQNTEAFF. The CDR3, as DNA: TGTGCCAGCAGTTCATCAGGGGGTCAGAACACTGAAGCTTTCTTT.

In this sample, this clone turned up once. V usage is TRBV6-5 and J usage is TRBJ1-1; D gene ambiguous. The ends were cut back, 5 bases at V and 0 bases at J, with 7 bases in the middle. There are 13 residues in the CDR3. Germline CDR1 MNHEY, CDR2 SVGAGI. The CDR3 sequence: CASSLTVNTEAFF. DNA of the CDR3: TGTGCCAGCAGTCTTACTGTGAACACTGAAGCTTTCTTT.

This clone was counted a single time. CDR3 sequence: CATMTAGNTIYF. CDR3 DNA: TGTGCCACCATGACAGCAGGAAACACCATATATTTT. The rearrangement uses TRBV12-3 or TRBV12-4 and TRBJ1-3, with a weak D call TRBD1 (5 bases). The CDR3 length is 12 residues. V lost 10 bases and J 4 bases, leaving 11 bases between the germline ends.

This chain links TRBV5-1 with TRBJ2-1; a weak D match, TRBD1 (5 bases). Looked up from germline, CDR1 is SGHRS and CDR2 is YFSETQ. This CDR3 has 13 amino acids. The V end was cut by 7 bases, the J end by 15 bases, with 23 bases between. The CDR3 region is CASCWGGFRMWFF. The CDR3 DNA is TGCGCCAGCTGCTGGGGCGGCTTCCGGATGTGGTTCTTC.

Only a few counts were recorded for this clone. The V call is TRBV5-1, the J call TRBJ1-5; TRBD1 matches at 7 bases. The V gene's germline CDR1 is SGHRS and CDR2 YFSETQ. The J segment lost 6 bases and the V segment lost 1 base, leaving 4 bases of the junction unmatched. This CDR3 is 14 amino acids long. CDR3 sequence (DNA): TGCGCCAGCAGCTTGCAAGGGGGCGGTCAGCCCCAGCATTTT. Protein sequence: CASSLQGGGQPQHF.

The chain is built from TRBV5-6 and TRBJ2-7; D unresolved. V gave up 1 base and J gave up 4 bases, with 6 bases separating them. Germline loops: CDR1 SGHDT, CDR2 YYEEEE. This CDR3 is 12 amino acids long. The CDR3 coding sequence is TGTGCCAGCAGCTTGCGGTTTTACGAGCAGTACTTC. This codes for CASSLRFYEQYF. The variable domain in full, completed from reference TRBV5-6 and TRBJ2-7, reads DAGVTQSPTHLIKTRGQQVTLRCSPKSGHDTVSWYQQALGQGPQFIFQYYEEEERQRGNFPDRFSGHQFPNYSSELNVNALLLGDSALYLCASSLRFYEQYFGPGTRLTVT.

V usage is TRBV6-5 and J usage is TRBJ1-4; D is uncertain. V was cut by 2 bases and J by 7 bases, with 8 bases left in between. Germline V gene lookup returns CDR1 MNHEY and CDR2 SVGAGI. The CDR3 sequence is 13 residues long. The CDR3 loop is CASSYTVGEKLFF. In DNA, the CDR3 is TGTGCCAGCAGTTACACAGTAGGTGAAAAACTGTTTTTT.

The CDR3 DNA follows: TGTGCCACCGGAACAGGGGAAGAGACCCAGTACTTC. Translating gives CATGTGEETQYF. The chain links TRBV15 to TRBJ2-5; 7 nucleotides line up with TRBD1. This CDR3 is built from 12 residues. J was trimmed by 3 bases and V by 8 bases; bases with no gene match: 3. The V gene's germline CDR1 is LNHNV and CDR2 YYDKDF (reference sequence).

This chain links TRBV6-4 with TRBJ1-2; 9 bases line up with TRBD1. After removal of 3 bases from V and 3 bases from J, the junction contained 8 bases not matched to a gene. This CDR3 has 16 amino acids. Germline loops: CDR1 MRHNA, CDR2 SNTAGT. In nucleotides, the CDR3 is TGTGCCAGCAGTGAGCGCCCGGGACAGGGACACTATGGCTACACCTTC. Translating gives CASSERPGQGHYGYTF.

The V and J genes are TRBV6-5 and TRBJ1-1; D not resolved. V was trimmed by 6 bases and J by 4 bases, leaving 12 bases between them. The V gene's germline CDR1 is MNHEY and CDR2 SVGAGI. This CDR3 contains 13 residues. CDR3 coding DNA: TGTGCCAGCAGATTTCCAGGAGGCACTGAAGCTTTCTTT. This sequence encodes CASRFPGGTEAFF.

The chain recombines TRBV11-2 with TRBJ2-3; 10 positions agree with TRBD2. The junction had 16 bases not matched to a gene; V was cut back by 5 bases and J by 5 bases. The CDR3 has 18 residues. Germline CDR1 and CDR2: SGHAT and FQNNGV. The CDR3 protein is CASSPAVGSGGRQDTQYF. The CDR3 DNA sequence: TGTGCCAGCAGCCCTGCCGTAGGTAGCGGGGGGCGACAAGATACGCAGTATTTT.

V is TRBV9 and J is TRBJ2-3; weak D call: TRBD1 (5 bases). The CDR3 totals 17 residues. Germline CDR1 is SGDLS and CDR2 is YYNGEE. Trimming pared 0 bases from V and 0 bases from J, leaving 14 bases between. CDR3 residues: CASSVGIGATSTDTQYF. The CDR3 coding sequence is TGTGCCAGCAGCGTAGGTATAGGGGCGACTAGCACAGATACGCAGTATTTT. Drawing the rest from reference TRBV9 and TRBJ2-3, the complete variable domain is DSGVTQTPKHLITATGQRVTLRCSPRSGDLSVYWYQQSLDQGLQFLIQYYNGEERAKGNILERFSAQQFPDLHSELNLSSLELGDSALYFCASSVGIGATSTDTQYFGPGTRLTVL.

This clone was seen a handful of times. This sequence joins TRBV19 and TRBJ2-7, with D tentatively TRBD2 (5 bases). CDR3 length: 14 amino acids. Germline loops: CDR1 LNHDA, CDR2 SQIVND (reference sequence). V gave up 0 bases and J gave up 1 base, with 7 bases separating them. The CDR3 coding sequence is TGTGCCAGTAGTATAGATGCGGGTTCCTACGAGCAGTACTTC. It yields the protein CASSIDAGSYEQYF.

This rearrangement joins TRBV3-1 (or the pseudogene TRBV3-2) to TRBJ2-1; the D gene is possibly TRBD2 (5 bases). CDR3 size: 14 residues. The V end was cut by 4 bases, the J end by 1 base, with 8 bases between. Germline V gene sequence: CDR1 LGHDT, CDR2 YNNKEL (reference sequence). The CDR3 DNA is TGTGCCAGCAGCCCCGGGATTTCCTACAATGAGCAGTTCTTC. This codes for CASSPGISYNEQFF.

The chain has TRBV7-2 and TRBJ2-1; tentatively, D is TRBD1 (7 bases). The CDR3 has 14 residues. Trimming cost V 3 bases and J 7 bases, with 13 bases left between them. Germline V gene sequence: CDR1 SGHTA, CDR2 FQGNSA. The CDR3 nucleotides are TGTGCCAGCAGCTTCAGGGGGGATGGGAATGAGCAGTTCTTC. Translated, it gives CASSFRGDGNEQFF.

This chain uses TRBV18 with TRBJ1-1; D unresolved. Germline CDR1 KGHSH, CDR2 LQKENI. The V gene lost 7 bases and the J gene lost 11 bases, with 23 bases spanning the gap. This CDR3 comprises 14 residues. Written as DNA, the CDR3 is TGTGCCAGCTGTTTTATACCCGATCGCTCGGGGGCTTTCTTT. Residues: CASCFIPDRSGAFF.

This chain joins TRBV10-3 and TRBJ1-5; 8 bases map to TRBD1. The V and J ends lost 8 bases and 4 bases, in that order; junction bases with no gene match: 7. Germline V gives CDR1 ENHRY, CDR2 SYGVKD. The CDR3 contains 14 residues. As DNA, the CDR3 is TGTGCCATCGGGGGACAGGAAAGGAATCAGCCCCAGCATTTT. Protein: CAIGGQERNQPQHF.

In DNA form, the CDR3 reads TGTGCCAGCAGCCAAGATGGCGGGCCTCACTATGGCTACACCTTC. It specifies CASSQDGGPHYGYTF. V is TRBV4-2 and J is TRBJ1-2; D uncertain. The CDR3 contains 15 residues. Trimming took 0 bases from V and 3 from J, leaving 11 bases between them. CDR1 is LGHNA and CDR2 is YNFKEQ in the germline V gene.

The gene calls are TRBV5-1 and TRBJ1-1; 7 positions match TRBD1. V lost 6 bases, J lost 1 base, and 9 bases stayed unmatched. Germline assignment: CDR1 SGHRS and CDR2 YFSETQ. The CDR3 spans 15 residues. CDR3 loop: CASTKRTGENTEAFF. DNA for the CDR3: TGCGCCAGCACCAAAAGAACAGGGGAGAACACTGAAGCTTTCTTT.

This clone was recorded a few times. The chain recombines TRBV19 with TRBJ2-7, with D perhaps TRBD2 (5 bases). Looked up from germline, CDR1 is LNHDA and CDR2 is SQIVND (reference sequence). V lost 9 bases, J lost 1 base, and 16 bases lay in between. CDR3 length: 14 amino acids. The DNA for the CDR3 is TGTGCCAGCGGGAAGAGGGTCGGGTCCTACGAGCAGTACTTC. Protein sequence: CASGKRVGSYEQYF. Full variable domain (remainder filled in from reference TRBV19 and TRBJ2-7): DGGITQSPKYLFRKEGQNVTLSCEQNLNHDAMYWYRQDPGQGLRLIYYSQIVNDFQKGDIAEGYSVSREKKESFPLTVTSAQKNPTAFYLCASGKRVGSYEQYFGPGTRLTVT.

V gene TRBV19 combines with J gene TRBJ2-3, with D tentatively TRBD2 (6 bases). This CDR3 spans 13 amino acids. V lost 4 bases, J lost 6 bases, and 11 bases lay in between. In germline, CDR1 is LNHDA, CDR2 SQIVND (reference sequence). The CDR3 DNA reads TGTGCCAGTAGTAGGGGGGACGTTGATACGCAGTATTTT. Translation gives CASSRGDVDTQYF. Supplemented by reference TRBV19 and TRBJ2-3, the full variable domain reads DGGITQSPKYLFRKEGQNVTLSCEQNLNHDAMYWYRQDPGQGLRLIYYSQIVNDFQKGDIAEGYSVSREKKESFPLTVTSAQKNPTAFYLCASSRGDVDTQYFGPGTRLTVL.

V and J are TRBV18 and TRBJ1-2; TRBD1 might be the D (6 bases). This CDR3 spans 17 amino acids. V lost 0 bases and J lost 4, with 18 bases in between. Per the germline V gene, CDR1 is KGHSH and CDR2 is LQKENI. The CDR3 protein is CASSPPNYRERIYGYTF. In nucleotides, the CDR3 is TGTGCCAGCTCACCACCCAACTACAGGGAGCGGATCTATGGCTACACCTTC.

V usage is TRBV5-1 and J usage is TRBJ2-3; 11 bases fit TRBD2. With 0 bases clipped from V and 3 bases from J, the junction kept 6 bases outside the gene matches. The CDR3 covers 17 residues. The germline V gene has CDR1 SGHRS and CDR2 YFSETQ. DNA for the CDR3: TGCGCCAGCAGCTTGGAGGTTAGCGGGGGGGTAACAGATACGCAGTATTTT. Its protein is CASSLEVSGGVTDTQYF.

The chain recombines TRBV6-5 with TRBJ2-7; D is possibly TRBD1 (6 bases). The V gene's germline CDR1 is MNHEY and CDR2 SVGAGI. The length of the CDR3 is 14 residues. Trimming cost V 6 bases and J 4 bases, with 16 bases left between them. Written as DNA, the CDR3 is TGTGCCAGCAGCAGACGAGAAGGGGGTTACGAGCAGTACTTC. This gives the protein CASSRREGGYEQYF.

V usage is TRBV6-6 and J usage is TRBJ1-5; perhaps TRBD1 as D (6 bases). This CDR3 contains 14 residues. Germline V gene data show CDR1 as MNHNY and CDR2 as SVGAGI (reference sequence). Trimming took 4 bases from V and 3 from J, leaving 10 bases between them. The CDR3 is CASSWTANNQPQHF. In DNA, the CDR3 is TGTGCCAGCAGTTGGACAGCGAACAATCAGCCCCAGCATTTT.

The chain is built from TRBV5-1 and TRBJ2-1; 9 bases agree with TRBD2. CDR3 size: 20 residues. V dropped 0 bases and J dropped 0; count of bases not matched to a gene: 13. The germline V gene encodes CDR1 SGHRS and CDR2 YFSETQ. The CDR3 region has the DNA TGCGCCAGCAGCTTGGCCGTGGCTAGCGGGACCCTCAGCTCCTACAATGAGCAGTTCTTC. This sequence encodes CASSLAVASGTLSSYNEQFF. Full variable domain (rest looked up from reference TRBV5-1 and TRBJ2-1): KAGVTQTPRYLIKTRGQQVTLSCSPISGHRSVSWYQQTPGQGLQFLFEYFSETQRNKGNFPGRFSGRQFSNSRSEMNVSTLELGDSALYLCASSLAVASGTLSSYNEQFFGPGTRLTVL.

With regard to this clone: Sequence at one end of the junction differs from germline and may be a read error. This chain connects TRBV30 to TRBJ1-2; no firm D call. This CDR3 is 12 amino acids long. Per germline, CDR1 GTSNPN and CDR2 SVGIG (reference sequence). CDR3 amino acids: CAWGRLNYGCTF. The CDR3, as DNA: TGTGCCTGGGGGAGACTTAACTATGGCTGCACCTTC.